The 30 T cell receptor beta chains listed next were all sequenced from one sample in a study of beta chain features in type 1 diabetes. Study results and caveats: Researchers report that Type 1 diabetes patients had moderately but significantly shorter TCRB CDR3s across all four CD4+ subsets.

These receptors' antigens are unknown. The isolated RNA, all of it, was reverse transcribed, so expressed TCRB transcripts were what got sequenced. Using immunoSEQ multiplex PCR, the repertoire was profiled, and TCRdb retains in-frame clones only, with some absent. The profile shows approximately 270,000 clones, roughly an eighth of them singletons. Source material: naive CD4+ T cells from blood. These receptors originate from a young man with type 1 diabetes.

The chain links TRBV4-2 to TRBJ2-7; D may be TRBD1 (6 bases). Germline V gives CDR1 LGHNA, CDR2 YNFKEQ. The CDR3 loop spans 14 amino acids. V lost 5 bases, J lost 2 bases, and 13 bases lay in between. The CDR3 sequence is CASSGGQQTYEQYF. CDR3 nucleotides: TGTGCCAGCAGCGGGGGACAACAAACCTACGAGCAGTACTTC.

The chain employs TRBV5-1 and TRBJ2-7, with D unresolved. The CDR3 sequence is 13 residues long. CDR1 SGHRS and CDR2 YFSETQ come from the germline V gene. Trimming took 4 bases from V and 3 from J, leaving 11 bases between them. Here the CDR3 reads CASSLAPFYEQYF. The CDR3 bases are TGCGCCAGCAGCCTGGCCCCCTTCTACGAGCAGTACTTC.

V usage is TRBV18 and J usage is TRBJ1-1; 9 bases match TRBD1. Trimming cost V 4 bases and J 4 bases; bases outside gene matches: 7. The V gene's germline CDR1 is KGHSH and CDR2 LQKENI. The CDR3 consists of 15 residues. As DNA, the CDR3 is TGTGCCAGCTCACAGGGACAGGGTGGTTCCACTGAAGCTTTCTTT. Protein: CASSQGQGGSTEAFF.

This clone came up a few times. V and J are TRBV25-1 and TRBJ2-5; 13 nucleotides line up with TRBD2. This CDR3 is built from 14 residues. CDR1 MGHDK and CDR2 SYGVNS come from the germline V gene. V lost 6 bases, J lost 7 bases, and 5 bases stayed unmatched. CDR3 amino acids: CASRRTSGSATQYF. CDR3 bases: TGTGCCAGCAGAAGGACTAGCGGGAGCGCGACCCAGTACTTC.

A remark on this clone: The sample carries other DNA sequences with the same CDR3. The genes are TRBV6-5 and TRBJ2-7; 10 bases map to TRBD1. Trimming cost V 6 bases and J 4 bases; bases outside gene matches: 3. The CDR3 sequence is 13 residues long. Germline CDR1 is MNHEY and CDR2 is SVGAGI. The CDR3 DNA sequence: TGTGCCAGCAGAAGGGACAGGGGTTACGAGCAGTACTTC. Its protein is CASRRDRGYEQYF.

This clone was counted between two and nine times. The chain uses TRBV5-4 and TRBJ2-1; 11 positions agree with TRBD2. Trimming cost V 4 bases and J 9 bases; bases outside gene matches: 12. The CDR3 consists of 16 residues. The germline CDR1 and CDR2 sequences are SGHNT and YYREEE (reference sequence). The CDR3 loop reads CASSQGLAGGLGEQFF. The CDR3 bases are TGTGCCAGCAGCCAAGGTTTAGCGGGAGGGCTAGGTGAGCAGTTCTTC.

This clone was seen more than once but under ten times. The same CDR3 is also encoded by other DNA sequences in this sample. V is TRBV28 and J is TRBJ2-3; D gene uncertain. The CDR3 has 11 residues. CDR1 is MDHEN and CDR2 is SYDVKM in the germline V gene. V lost 2 bases, J lost 6 bases, and 3 bases lay in between. This CDR3 reads CASSLTDTQYF. CDR3 DNA sequence: TGTGCCAGCAGTTTAACTGATACGCAGTATTTT.

This rearrangement joins TRBV28 to TRBJ2-3, with D maybe TRBD1 (6 bases). With 5 bases removed from V and 0 bases from J, the gap between germline ends came to 9 bases. The CDR3 runs 14 residues. Germline V lookup: CDR1 MDHEN, CDR2 SYDVKM. CDR3 DNA: TGTGCCAGCAGTCGAGGGGGAAGCACAGATACGCAGTATTTT. It encodes CASSRGGSTDTQYF.

This clone turned up a few times. V and J are TRBV2 and TRBJ2-2, with TRBD1 identical over 9 bases. Trimming cost V 7 bases and J 4 bases; bases outside gene matches: 4. This CDR3 comprises 14 residues. Germline lookup yields CDR1 SNHLY and CDR2 FYNNEI. For the CDR3, the DNA is TGTGCCAGCACGGGGACAGGGACCACCGGGGAGCTGTTTTTT. This gives the protein CASTGTGTTGELFF.

In its sample, this clone was seen a few times. The rearrangement uses TRBV29-1 and TRBJ2-2, with TRBD1 identical over 8 bases. The CDR3 consists of 15 residues. The junction had 10 bases not matched to a gene; V was cut back by 6 bases and J by 4 bases. Germline CDR1 is SQVTM and CDR2 is ANQGSEA. Here the CDR3 reads CSVGTRGLSTGELFF. CDR3 bases: TGCAGCGTGGGAACCAGGGGGCTGTCCACCGGGGAGCTGTTTTTT.

This clone was detected a few times. The chain recombines TRBV4-1 with TRBJ2-1, with TRBD2 identical over 11 bases. Per the germline V gene, CDR1 is MGHRA and CDR2 is YSYEKL. V lost 3 bases and J lost 4; bases outside the gene matches: 5. This CDR3 has 16 amino acids. The CDR3 region is CASSHPGLAGYNEQFF. CDR3 coding DNA: TGCGCCAGCAGCCATCCCGGACTAGCGGGTTACAATGAGCAGTTCTTC.

J is TRBJ2-6 and V is TRBV7-9; possible D gene TRBD2, 6 bases. V was pared by 1 base and J by 3 bases, with 7 bases between. CDR3 length: 15 residues. Germline lookup yields CDR1 SEHNR and CDR2 FQNEAQ (reference sequence). In DNA form, the CDR3 reads TGTGCCAGCAGCTTAGTCGGGAGTGGGGCCAACGTCCTGACTTTC. This gives the protein CASSLVGSGANVLTF.

This clone appeared a few times. The chain has TRBV10-3 and TRBJ2-5; TRBD1 matches at 8 bases. CDR1 is ENHRY and CDR2 is SYGVKD in the germline V gene. This CDR3 region has 12 residues. V gave up 10 bases and J gave up 3 bases; unmatched junction bases: 4. CDR3 loop: CATRDRKETQYF. CDR3 sequence (DNA): TGTGCCACCCGGGACAGGAAAGAGACCCAGTACTTC.

This clone has only a few counts. The chain combines TRBV2 with TRBJ1-1; D is uncertain. Trimming removed 5 bases from V and 8 bases from J, with 15 bases in between. There are 13 residues in the CDR3. The germline CDR1 and CDR2 sequences are SNHLY and FYNNEI. CDR3 DNA: TGTGCCAGCAGTCCAAATCCTATATCCGAAGCTTTCTTT. Translating gives CASSPNPISEAFF.

In this sample, this clone turned up a few times. The rearrangement uses TRBV29-1 and TRBJ2-3; tentative D call: TRBD1 (6 bases). Trimming shortened V by 6 bases and J by 3 bases, and 13 bases separated the two germline ends. CDR3 size: 13 residues. The germline CDR1 and CDR2 sequences are SQVTM and ANQGSEA. CDR3 amino acids: CSVTGQGTDTQYF. The CDR3 DNA reads TGCAGCGTCACCGGGCAGGGGACAGATACGCAGTATTTT.

The chain joins TRBV28 to TRBJ2-1, with 8 bases lining up with TRBD1. V lost 3 bases and J lost 5; bases outside the gene matches: 15. Germline CDR1 MDHEN, CDR2 SYDVKM. CDR3 size: 18 residues. This chain's CDR3 is CASSLVVGRTGLHNEQFF. CDR3 nucleotide sequence: TGTGCCAGCAGTTTGGTTGTCGGCCGGACAGGGTTACACAATGAGCAGTTCTTC.

V usage is TRBV9 and J usage is TRBJ2-7; D perhaps matches TRBD2 (6 bases). CDR1 is SGDLS, CDR2 YYNGEE, per germline. V lost 1 base and J 6 bases, leaving 11 bases between the germline ends. This CDR3 has 13 residues. This CDR3 is CASSVRSGVEQYF. The CDR3 coding sequence is TGTGCCAGCAGCGTACGGTCGGGGGTCGAGCAGTACTTC.

This chain uses TRBV7-2 with TRBJ1-2; 7 bases fit TRBD1. Germline trimming cut 2 bases from V and 3 bases from J; bases unmatched to any gene: 0. CDR1 is SGHTA, CDR2 FQGNSA, per germline. CDR3 length: 13 amino acids. In nucleotides, the CDR3 is TGTGCCAGCAGCTTACAGGGGGACTATGGCTACACCTTC. Translating gives CASSLQGDYGYTF.

This rearrangement joins TRBV29-1 to TRBJ1-2; D possibly corresponds to TRBD1 (5 bases). CDR1 SQVTM and CDR2 ANQGSEA come from the germline V gene. Trimming left V 4 bases short and J 8 bases short, with 23 bases between. CDR3 length: 15 residues. CDR3 residues: CSVGRQGGRLGGYTF. The CDR3 DNA is TGCAGCGTTGGTCGGCAGGGAGGGAGACTTGGAGGCTACACCTTC.

The gene calls are TRBV28 and TRBJ1-2; TRBD1 might be the D (6 bases). The germline V and J ends were trimmed by 7 bases and 4 bases, with 16 bases remaining between them. From germline, CDR1 is MDHEN and CDR2 SYDVKM. The CDR3 runs to 14 residues. The CDR3 DNA reads as TGTGCCAGCATTCGTGGGGGCGAGGTCTATGGCTACACCTTC. It specifies CASIRGGEVYGYTF.

In its sample, this clone was seen once. The V and J genes are TRBV7-3 and TRBJ2-7; 9 bases align to TRBD2. CDR1 and CDR2 (germline): SGHTA, FQGTGA. The V gene end was trimmed by 1 base and the J gene end by 5 bases; junction bases not matched to a gene: 6. CDR3 length: 15 amino acids. The CDR3 is CASSLKAGGLDEQYF. The CDR3, as DNA: TGTGCCAGCAGCTTAAAGGCGGGAGGGTTGGACGAGCAGTACTTC.

The V call is TRBV30, the J call TRBJ1-1; D remains unclear. The ends were cut back, 0 bases at V and 2 bases at J, with 7 bases in the middle. Germline V gene sequence: CDR1 GTSNPN, CDR2 SVGIG (reference sequence). There are 13 residues in the CDR3. CDR3 nucleotides: TGTGCCTGGAGTGTACTAGTAAACACTGAAGCTTTCTTT. Its protein product is CAWSVLVNTEAFF.

This clone has only a few counts. V and J are TRBV7-9 and TRBJ2-2; TRBD1 is a possible D gene (7 bases). With 5 bases removed from V and 2 bases from J, the gap between germline ends came to 18 bases. Germline V gene lookup returns CDR1 SEHNR and CDR2 FQNEAQ (reference sequence). The CDR3 length is 17 residues. CDR3 DNA sequence: TGTGCCAGCAGCCCCAGGGGGACTGGATCAAACACCGGGGAGCTGTTTTTT. Translation gives CASSPRGTGSNTGELFF.

This chain joins TRBV2 and TRBJ1-1; D uncertain. V was shortened by 8 bases and J by 5 bases, with 21 bases between the two germline ends. The V gene's germline CDR1 is SNHLY and CDR2 FYNNEI. There are 15 residues in the CDR3. The CDR3 coding sequence is TGTGCCAGCTCTCCCACGCTTTCGCGGGGTACTGAAGCTTTCTTT. Translation: CASSPTLSRGTEAFF.

This sequence joins TRBV28 and TRBJ2-1; D gene unclear. The CDR3 covers 18 residues. V lost 5 bases, J lost 0 bases, and 20 bases lay in between. Germline assignment: CDR1 MDHEN and CDR2 SYDVKM. CDR3 nucleotide sequence: TGTGCCAGCAGTCGCTACCCCTCCGGCCGGAGCTCCTACAATGAGCAGTTCTTC. Amino acids: CASSRYPSGRSSYNEQFF.

This clone was seen only a few times. The chain recombines TRBV28 with TRBJ2-7, with D possibly TRBD1 on 5 matching bases. Trimming pared 7 bases from V and 3 bases from J, leaving 16 bases between. Germline loops: CDR1 MDHEN, CDR2 SYDVKM. The CDR3 sequence is 14 residues long. CDR3 residues: CASNSGQGIYEQYF. CDR3 nucleotides: TGTGCCAGCAATTCCGGGCAGGGAATCTACGAGCAGTACTTC.

Details on this clone: This sample includes further DNA sequences coding for the same CDR3. The chain carries TRBV18 and TRBJ1-2; 10 bases align to TRBD1. This CDR3 is 15 amino acids long. V lost 3 bases, J lost 3 bases, and 4 bases stayed unmatched. Germline V lookup: CDR1 KGHSH, CDR2 LQKENI. The CDR3 sequence is CASSPRTGGDYGYTF. As DNA, the CDR3 is TGTGCCAGCTCACCGAGGACAGGGGGAGACTATGGCTACACCTTC.

The J gene is TRBJ1-4, the V gene TRBV30, with 7 nucleotides matching TRBD1. The CDR3 covers 14 residues. Trimming took 2 bases from V and 6 from J; bases not matched to a gene: 6. Germline V gives CDR1 GTSNPN, CDR2 SVGIG (reference sequence). The CDR3 region is CAWSRRGLDEKLFF. The CDR3 bases are TGTGCCTGGAGTAGGAGGGGGCTCGATGAAAAACTGTTTTTT. Using reference TRBV30 and TRBJ1-4 for the parts outside the CDR3, the full variable domain is SQTIHQWPATLVQPVGSPLSLECTVEGTSNPNLYWYRQAAGRGLQLLFYSVGIGQISSEVPQNLSASRPQDRQFILSSKKLLLSDSGFYLCAWSRRGLDEKLFFGSGTQLSVL.

This clone has a handful of counts. The chain combines TRBV18 with TRBJ2-5; D remains unclear. Germline V gene lookup returns CDR1 KGHSH and CDR2 LQKENI. The CDR3 extends over 13 amino acids. The V gene lost 0 bases and the J gene lost 4 bases, with 6 bases spanning the gap. The DNA for the CDR3 is TGTGCCAGCTCACCACCCCCCGGAGAGACCCAGTACTTC. Amino acid sequence: CASSPPPGETQYF. The complete variable domain, with remaining parts taken from reference TRBV18 and TRBJ2-5, reads NAGVMQNPRHLVRRRGQEARLRCSPMKGHSHVYWYRQLPEEGLKFMVYLQKENIIDESGMPKERFSAEFPKEGPSILRIQQVVRGDSAAYFCASSPPPGETQYFGPGTRLLVL.

J is TRBJ1-1 and V is TRBV2, with 7 bases fitting TRBD1. The V segment lost 7 bases and the J segment 1 base; nucleotides outside the gene matches: 9. Germline CDR1 and CDR2: SNHLY and FYNNEI. The CDR3 runs 15 residues. CDR3 sequence (DNA): TGTGCCAGCAATGGTTTGAGGACAGGGAACACTGAAGCTTTCTTT. This sequence encodes CASNGLRTGNTEAFF.